Below are 5 T cell receptor beta chains sequenced from a single sample in a study of T cell changes during pregnancy in multiple sclerosis. Sequencing was performed with immunoSEQ multiplex PCR; in TCRdb, only in-frame clones are kept and a portion is missing. This sample has about 46,000 clones; 94% occur once, and the top ten carry approximately 4.3%. This specimen consisted of CD8+ T cells from peripheral blood mononuclear cells, obtained in the first trimester of pregnancy. All receptors come from a female donor with multiple sclerosis, enrolled in a pregnancy study.

V gene TRBV28 combines with J gene TRBJ1-5, with a weak D call TRBD1 (5 bases). Trimming cost V 2 bases and J 5 bases, with 13 bases left between them. CDR3 length: 15 residues. Looked up from germline, CDR1 is MDHEN and CDR2 is SYDVKM. The chain's CDR3 is CASSLQPGIYQPQHF. CDR3 DNA sequence: TGTGCCAGCAGTTTACAACCAGGGATTTATCAGCCCCAGCATTTT.

This rearrangement joins TRBV6-5 to TRBJ2-1; 10 nucleotides line up with TRBD2. V lost 7 bases to trimming and J lost 6 bases; unmatched junction nucleotides: 3. Germline V lookup: CDR1 MNHEY, CDR2 SVGAGI. The CDR3 loop spans 13 amino acids. As DNA, the CDR3 is TGTGCCAGCAAGTTAGCGGGAGGCAATGAGCAGTTCTTC. Its protein is CASKLAGGNEQFF.

The DNA of the CDR3 is TGTGCCAGCAGCATGTTGACAGGGAACACTGAAGCTTTCTTT. It specifies CASSMLTGNTEAFF. The V and J genes are TRBV5-5 and TRBJ1-1, with TRBD1 as a possible D gene (6 bases). Germline CDR1 SGHKS, CDR2 YYEKEE (reference sequence). V was clipped by 4 bases and J by 1 base, with 11 bases between them. The CDR3 covers 14 residues.

This chain uses TRBV2 with TRBJ2-1; 11 bases align to TRBD2. The J segment lost 5 bases and the V segment lost 6 bases, leaving 12 bases of the junction unmatched. CDR3 length: 17 amino acids. Germline values: CDR1 SNHLY, CDR2 FYNNEI. CDR3: CASRGSLAGGPNNEQFF. Written as DNA, the CDR3 is TGTGCCAGCAGAGGCTCCTTAGCGGGGGGGCCCAACAATGAGCAGTTCTTC.

The V and J genes are TRBV28 and TRBJ2-5; TRBD1 matches 9 bases. The J segment lost 0 bases and the V segment lost 6 bases, leaving 8 bases of the junction unmatched. This CDR3 is built from 16 residues. From germline, CDR1 is MDHEN and CDR2 SYDVKM. The CDR3 sequence: CASRYRTGAYQETQYF. As DNA, the CDR3 is TGTGCCAGCAGGTACCGGACAGGGGCATACCAAGAGACCCAGTACTTC.